The 15 T cell receptor beta chains in this list originate from one sample, sequenced in a study of cytomegalovirus exposure and HLA in healthy donors. The primer mix had 60 Vbeta and 13 Jbeta primers. Method: immunoSEQ multiplex PCR; TCRdb's copy keeps in-frame clones and lacks some. There are about 130,000 clones in the sample; roughly 80% occur only once, and 1% lies in the top ten. Sequencing was performed on PBMCs. Source of these receptors: a man in his forties in good health and CMV-seronegative.

The V call is TRBV10-3, the J call TRBJ2-5, with TRBD2 matching over 8 bases. The J segment lost 10 bases and the V segment lost 0 bases, leaving 16 bases of the junction unmatched. From germline, CDR1 is ENHRY and CDR2 SYGVKD. The CDR3 is made up of 17 amino acids. DNA for the CDR3: TGTGCCATCAGTGAGTCCCTCGGGACTAGTGCTCGGATGGACCAGTACTTC. Translating gives CAISESLGTSARMDQYF.

The chain employs TRBV10-2 and TRBJ2-5; 12 nucleotides match TRBD2. This CDR3 is 14 amino acids long. Germline V gene data show CDR1 as WSHSY and CDR2 as SAAADI. J gave up 4 bases and V 6 bases, and 3 bases lay outside the gene matches. CDR3 DNA: TGCGCCAGCAGGCAGGGACTAGCGGGAGAGACCCAGTACTTC. Encoded protein: CASRQGLAGETQYF.

The chain employs TRBV25-1 and TRBJ2-3; 12 nucleotides agree with TRBD2. This CDR3 is 13 amino acids long. Germline V gene data show CDR1 as MGHDK and CDR2 as SYGVNS. With V trimmed by 6 bases and J by 5 bases, 0 bases remained unmatched. As DNA, the CDR3 is TGTGCCAGCAGGACTAGCGGGGGAGATACGCAGTATTTT. This encodes CASRTSGGDTQYF.

Only a few counts were recorded for this clone. The rearrangement links TRBV7-2 to TRBJ2-3, with TRBD2 identical over 16 bases. Germline CDR1 is SGHTA and CDR2 is FQGNSA. The CDR3 consists of 18 residues. The V segment lost 2 bases and the J segment 4 bases; nucleotides outside the gene matches: 6. CDR3: CASSLRGTSGGVADTQYF. The CDR3 DNA reads as TGTGCCAGCAGCTTAAGGGGGACTAGCGGGGGGGTTGCAGATACGCAGTATTTT.

J is TRBJ1-1 and V is TRBV19, with D possibly TRBD1 on 6 matching bases. This CDR3 spans 13 amino acids. Trimming removed 6 bases from V and 5 bases from J, with 13 bases in between. Germline V lookup: CDR1 LNHDA, CDR2 SQIVND (reference sequence). CDR3 bases: TGTGCCAGTAGGAGAACAGGGTGGACTGAAGCTTTCTTT. This gives the protein CASRRTGWTEAFF.

The chain couples TRBV29-1 to TRBJ1-1, with D possibly TRBD1 on 6 matching bases. CDR1 and CDR2 (germline): SQVTM, ANQGSEA. CDR3 length equals 13 residues. V dropped 5 bases and J dropped 1 base, with 11 bases sitting between them. The CDR3 DNA is TGCAGCGTTTGGCAGGGGAAGAACACTGAAGCTTTCTTT. This sequence encodes CSVWQGKNTEAFF.

This chain connects TRBV25-1 to TRBJ1-2; TRBD1 matches at 7 bases. The CDR3 has 12 amino acids. V dropped 7 bases and J dropped 7; count of bases not matched to a gene: 6. The germline CDR1 and CDR2 sequences are MGHDK and SYGVNS. The CDR3 reads CASTSGGPGYTF. In nucleotides, the CDR3 is TGTGCCAGCACATCAGGGGGGCCTGGCTACACCTTC.

The count of this clone is one. V is TRBV7-2 and J is TRBJ1-2, with 10 bases aligning to TRBD1. With V trimmed by 1 base and J by 5 bases, 7 bases remained unmatched. This CDR3 is 16 amino acids long. Germline loops: CDR1 SGHTA, CDR2 FQGNSA. The CDR3: CASSLGVRTGGYGYTF. CDR3 coding DNA: TGTGCCAGCAGCTTAGGAGTTCGGACAGGGGGGTATGGCTACACCTTC. The entire variable domain, with the rest obtained from reference TRBV7-2 and TRBJ1-2, is as follows: GAGVSQSPSNKVTEKGKDVELRCDPISGHTALYWYRQSLGQGLEFLIYFQGNSAPDKSGLPSDRFSAERTGGSVSTLTIQRTQQEDSAVYLCASSLGVRTGGYGYTFGSGTRLTVV.

This clone was counted a single time. The genes are TRBV2 and TRBJ2-1; TRBD1 is a possible D gene (6 bases). Germline-derived CDR1 and CDR2 are SNHLY and FYNNEI. Trimming removed 6 bases at V and 4 bases at J, with 19 bases between. The CDR3 extends over 16 amino acids. The CDR3 bases are TGTGCCAGCAGGGACGGGACAAGGTCCTTATACAATGAGCAGTTCTTC. Amino acid sequence: CASRDGTRSLYNEQFF.

The chain has TRBV11-2 and TRBJ2-1, with D uncertain. Trimming left V 5 bases short and J 0 bases short, with 8 bases between. Germline-derived CDR1 and CDR2 are SGHAT and FQNNGV. The CDR3 spans 14 residues. The CDR3 loop is CASSPISSYNEQFF. The CDR3 DNA follows: TGTGCCAGCAGCCCTATTAGCTCCTACAATGAGCAGTTCTTC.

The V and J genes are TRBV18 and TRBJ2-5; 8 bases fit TRBD2. J was trimmed by 4 bases and V by 0 bases; bases with no gene match: 1. The CDR3 has 14 amino acids. Germline assignment: CDR1 KGHSH and CDR2 LQKENI. The CDR3 region has the DNA TGTGCCAGCTCACCACCCGCGGGAGGAGAGACCCAGTACTTC. Amino acid sequence: CASSPPAGGETQYF.

The genes are TRBV15 and TRBJ1-2, with 9 bases aligning to TRBD1. Germline loops: CDR1 LNHNV, CDR2 YYDKDF (reference sequence). The CDR3 has 16 amino acids. Trimming at V came to 0 bases and at J to 8 bases, leaving 10 bases not matched to a gene. The CDR3 coding sequence is TGTGCCACCAGCAGAGATTGGGGGACAGGGAGGAGCGGCTACACCTTC. It is translated as CATSRDWGTGRSGYTF.

The chain links TRBV11-2 to TRBJ2-1; TRBD1 matches at 11 bases. V shed 5 bases and J 4 bases; nucleotides not matched to a gene: 7. The CDR3 loop spans 16 amino acids. From germline, CDR1 is SGHAT and CDR2 FQNNGV. The CDR3 spells CASSPPGQGEYNEQFF. In nucleotides, the CDR3 is TGTGCCAGCAGCCCGCCGGGACAGGGGGAATACAATGAGCAGTTCTTC.

This rearrangement joins TRBV29-1 to TRBJ1-6; D gene uncertain. This CDR3 is built from 12 residues. Trimming left V 4 bases short and J 6 bases short, with 7 bases between. CDR1 and CDR2 (germline): SQVTM, ANQGSEA. The CDR3, as DNA: TGCAGCGTTGGGGAGGGTAATTCACCCCTCCACTTT. Its translation: CSVGEGNSPLHF.

This chain links TRBV10-1 with TRBJ2-5; no reliable D call. The CDR3 has 12 residues. The germline V gene encodes CDR1 WNHNN and CDR2 SYGVQD (reference sequence). Trimming took off 0 bases at V and 5 bases at J, with 4 bases between the two ends. The CDR3 here is CASSESRETQYF. For the CDR3, the DNA is TGCGCCAGCAGTGAGTCTCGGGAGACCCAGTACTTC.